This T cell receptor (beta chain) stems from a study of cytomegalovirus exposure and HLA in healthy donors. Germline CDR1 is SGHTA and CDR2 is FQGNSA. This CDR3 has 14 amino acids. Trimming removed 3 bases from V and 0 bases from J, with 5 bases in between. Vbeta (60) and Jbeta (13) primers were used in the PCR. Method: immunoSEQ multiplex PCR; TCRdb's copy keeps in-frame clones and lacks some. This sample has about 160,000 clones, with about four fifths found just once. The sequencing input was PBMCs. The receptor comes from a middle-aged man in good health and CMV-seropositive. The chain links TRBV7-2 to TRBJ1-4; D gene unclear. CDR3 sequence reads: CASSFFTTNEKLFF. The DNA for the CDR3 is TGTGCCAGCAGCTTTTTCACAACTAATGAAAAACTGTTTTTT. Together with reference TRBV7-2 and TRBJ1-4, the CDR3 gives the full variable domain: GAGVSQSPSNKVTEKGKDVELRCDPISGHTALYWYRQSLGQGLEFLIYFQGNSAPDKSGLPSDRFSAERTGGSVSTLTIQRTQQEDSAVYLCASSFFTTNEKLFFGSGTQLSVL.